This T cell receptor (beta chain) originates from a study of CD8 T cells in ankylosing spondylitis. Study observations and caveats: Disease-linked clones had a CD8+ phenotype and relatively low frequency in peripheral blood. What appeared characteristic of ankylosing spondylitis blood was a TCR beta motif of several highly homologous variants. Reports say disease-linked clones showed up significantly more in matched ankylosing spondylitis synovial fluid.

CDR1 SGHTA and CDR2 FQGNSA come from the germline V gene. This CDR3 is 14 amino acids long. Trimming removed 4 bases from V and 3 bases from J, with 12 bases in between. This clonotype was counted many times. Its specificity is not known. Scientists made TCR beta libraries using quantitative 5'-RACE with molecular barcodes. TCRdb reprocessed the 5' RACE reads via MiXCR and lists one record per CDR3 protein. The table shows about 140,000 distinct CDR3 sequences, with roughly 8% occurring only once. The rearrangement joins TRBV7-2 to TRBJ2-5; D is perhaps TRBD2 (6 bases). The TCR was taken from a male donor with ankylosing spondylitis. Sequenced sample: synovial fluid, either unsorted or a sorted T cell fraction (not recorded which). The CDR3 nucleotides are TGTGCCAGCAGCTCCGGGACTCATAAAGAGACCCAGTACTTC. Its protein is CASSSGTHKETQYF. The variable domain in full, with the rest retrieved from reference TRBV7-2 and TRBJ2-5, is GAGVSQSPSNKVTEKGKDVELRCDPISGHTALYWYRQSLGQGLEFLIYFQGNSAPDKSGLPSDRFSAERTGGSVSTLTIQRTQQEDSAVYLCASSSGTHKETQYFGPGTRLLVL.